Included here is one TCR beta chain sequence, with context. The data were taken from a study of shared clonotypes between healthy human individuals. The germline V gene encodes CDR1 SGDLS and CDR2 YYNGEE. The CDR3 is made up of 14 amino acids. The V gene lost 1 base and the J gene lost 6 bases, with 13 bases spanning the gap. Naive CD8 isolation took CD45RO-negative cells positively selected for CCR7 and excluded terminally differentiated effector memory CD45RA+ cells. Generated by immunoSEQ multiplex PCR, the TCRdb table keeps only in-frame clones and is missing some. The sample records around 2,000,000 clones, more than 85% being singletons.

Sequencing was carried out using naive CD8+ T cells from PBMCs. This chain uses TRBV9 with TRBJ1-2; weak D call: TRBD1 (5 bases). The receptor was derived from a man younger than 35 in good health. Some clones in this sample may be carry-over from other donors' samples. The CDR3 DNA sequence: TGTGCCAGCAGCGTAAGCGGGGTAGGGGATGGCTACACCTTC. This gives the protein CASSVSGVGDGYTF.